This passage covers 30 T cell receptor beta chains from one sample sequenced in a study of blood T cell repertoires in COVID-19. Some clones are missing from TCRdb's copy, which holds only in-frame ones; the method was immunoSEQ multiplex PCR. This sample carries about 430,000 clones, around nine tenths of them seen once, and the ten largest clones take 1.4% to 1.5%. The sequenced sample was PBMCs or T cells enriched from blood (not recorded which). The origin of the receptors is a woman aged 18-29 years who had been exposed to COVID-19.

This chain links TRBV4-1 with TRBJ1-2; D is perhaps TRBD1 (6 bases). The V gene lost 0 bases and the J gene lost 4 bases, with 15 bases spanning the gap. The CDR3 consists of 16 residues. The V gene's germline CDR1 is MGHRA and CDR2 YSYEKL. The CDR3 loop reads CASSQDDVDSVYGYTF. As DNA, the CDR3 is TGCGCCAGCAGCCAAGACGACGTGGACAGCGTCTATGGCTACACCTTC.

This chain connects TRBV28 to TRBJ1-1, with D hard to call. The V end was cut by 3 bases, the J end by 4 bases, with 15 bases between. This CDR3 spans 15 amino acids. Per germline, CDR1 MDHEN and CDR2 SYDVKM. In nucleotides, the CDR3 is TGTGCCAGCAGTTTTAGTTCTAGCGCCCCCACTGAAGCTTTCTTT. It specifies CASSFSSSAPTEAFF. The variable domain in full, completed from reference TRBV28 and TRBJ1-1, reads DVKVTQSSRYLVKRTGEKVFLECVQDMDHENMFWYRQDPGLGLRLIYFSYDVKMKEKGDIPEGYSVSREKKERFSLILESASTNQTSMYLCASSFSSSAPTEAFFGQGTRLTVV.

This clone was found a few times. The V and J genes are TRBV29-1 and TRBJ2-7; D might be TRBD1 (6 bases). The CDR3 contains 14 residues. V shed 6 bases and J shed 2 bases, with 17 bases lying between them. Germline V gives CDR1 SQVTM, CDR2 ANQGSEA. CDR3 region: CSVFSPQGAYEQYF. DNA for the CDR3: TGCAGCGTCTTCAGCCCACAGGGAGCCTACGAGCAGTACTTC.

V usage is TRBV3-1 (or the pseudogene TRBV3-2) and J usage is TRBJ2-7; no firm D call. The V and J ends lost 2 bases and 0 bases respectively, with 14 bases between them. Germline V lookup: CDR1 LGHDT, CDR2 YNNKEL (reference sequence). This CDR3 comprises 16 residues. The CDR3 sequence: CASSQSHSRNSYEQYF. CDR3 DNA sequence: TGTGCCAGCAGCCAATCCCACTCCCGAAACTCCTACGAGCAGTACTTC.

The V gene is TRBV19, the J gene TRBJ2-7; 8 nucleotides line up with TRBD1. This CDR3 has 14 amino acids. V was clipped by 5 bases and J by 4 bases; unmatched bases: 7. From germline, CDR1 is LNHDA and CDR2 SQIVND (reference sequence). Written as DNA, the CDR3 is TGTGCCAGTAGTCGGCAGGGGGCGCTTTACGAGCAGTACTTC. Residues: CASSRQGALYEQYF.

The chain combines TRBV7-9 with TRBJ2-1; TRBD2 agrees at 10 bases. V lost 3 bases to trimming and J lost 5 bases; unmatched junction nucleotides: 1. The CDR3 has 14 amino acids. Germline V gene data show CDR1 as SEHNR and CDR2 as FQNEAQ (reference sequence). For the CDR3, the DNA is TGTGCCAGCAGCTTCGGACTAGCGGACAATGAGCAGTTCTTC. It codes for CASSFGLADNEQFF.

The chain has TRBV28 and TRBJ1-3; D gene unclear. Trimming took 5 bases from V and 0 from J, leaving 20 bases between them. From germline, CDR1 is MDHEN and CDR2 SYDVKM. CDR3 length equals 18 residues. The chain's CDR3 is CASSPPGRLAGSGNTIYF. CDR3 nucleotide sequence: TGTGCCAGCAGTCCCCCAGGCAGATTGGCAGGCTCTGGAAACACCATATATTTT.

V is TRBV27 and J is TRBJ1-1, with 7 bases that match TRBD1. CDR3 size: 13 residues. Germline CDR1 MNHEY, CDR2 SMNVEV (reference sequence). V shed 5 bases, J shed 6 bases, and the junction held 6 bases outside the gene matches. CDR3 sequence reads: CASSTRQGPEAFF. Written as DNA, the CDR3 is TGTGCCAGCAGTACTCGACAGGGCCCTGAAGCTTTCTTT.

V and J are TRBV24-1 and TRBJ1-5; the D gene is possibly TRBD1 (5 bases). Germline assignment: CDR1 KGHDR and CDR2 SFDVKD. The CDR3 has 15 residues. V was trimmed by 3 bases and J by 4 bases, leaving 12 bases between them. In DNA form, the CDR3 reads TGTGCCACCAGTGATACCGGGGGGGAGAATCAGCCCCAGCATTTT. Its translation is CATSDTGGENQPQHF.

Worth noting for this clone: The sample holds other DNA sequences that translate to the same CDR3. The chain employs TRBV6-5 and TRBJ2-7; 13 bases are shared with TRBD2. Unmatched junction bases numbered 4, after V lost 6 bases and J lost 2 bases. Per the germline V gene, CDR1 is MNHEY and CDR2 is SVGAGI. The CDR3 is made up of 15 amino acids. The CDR3 coding sequence is TGTGCCAGCAGCCCACTAGCGGGGGGGCCCTACGAGCAGTACTTC. It encodes CASSPLAGGPYEQYF.

This rearrangement joins TRBV6-5 to TRBJ1-4; 8 bases are a match to TRBD1. The germline gives CDR1 MNHEY, CDR2 SVGAGI. Trimming cost V 6 bases and J 5 bases; bases outside gene matches: 8. The CDR3 contains 15 residues. CDR3 nucleotide sequence: TGTGCCAGCAGGGACAGGGCCCTAAGGAATGAAAAACTGTTTTTT. This sequence encodes CASRDRALRNEKLFF.

The chain has TRBV4-1 and TRBJ2-1; D is uncertain. The CDR3 is made up of 17 amino acids. V was cut by 0 bases and J by 0 bases, with 12 bases left in between. Germline V gene sequence: CDR1 MGHRA, CDR2 YSYEKL. The CDR3 DNA is TGCGCCAGCAGCCAAGATAACCCACTGAGCTCCTACAATGAGCAGTTCTTC. Translating gives CASSQDNPLSSYNEQFF.

The chain recombines TRBV7-2 with TRBJ2-7; D gene ambiguous. The CDR3 is 14 residues long. Per the germline V gene, CDR1 is SGHTA and CDR2 is FQGNSA. The V and J ends lost 2 bases and 2 bases respectively, with 10 bases between them. CDR3 bases: TGTGCCAGCAGCTTATCTTGGCAGACCTACGAGCAGTACTTC. This codes for CASSLSWQTYEQYF.

A remark on this clone: The junction departs from the called germline gene at one end, perhaps through a read error. The chain couples TRBV3-1 (or the pseudogene TRBV3-2) to TRBJ1-2, with TRBD1 matching over 7 bases. Germline CDR1 and CDR2: LGHDT and YNNKEL (reference sequence). The CDR3 is 15 residues long. The CDR3 spells CASSQGPGQVTLSHF. CDR3 in DNA: TGTGCCAGCAGCCAAGGCCCAGGACAGGTGACTCTTTCCCACTTC.

V usage is TRBV9 and J usage is TRBJ2-1; 11 nucleotides match TRBD2. The V gene's germline CDR1 is SGDLS and CDR2 YYNGEE. Trimming removed 4 bases from V and 4 bases from J; junction bases left unmatched: 7. There are 16 residues in the CDR3. CDR3 sequence reads: CASSPLGLAAYNEQFF. The CDR3 DNA reads as TGTGCCAGCAGCCCGCTGGGACTAGCGGCTTACAATGAGCAGTTCTTC. The complete variable domain, with remaining parts taken from reference TRBV9 and TRBJ2-1, reads DSGVTQTPKHLITATGQRVTLRCSPRSGDLSVYWYQQSLDQGLQFLIQYYNGEERAKGNILERFSAQQFPDLHSELNLSSLELGDSALYFCASSPLGLAAYNEQFFGPGTRLTVL.

This chain connects TRBV27 to TRBJ1-1, with unresolved D. CDR3 size: 14 residues. CDR1 and CDR2 from the germline V gene are MNHEY and SMNVEV (reference sequence). The ends were cut back, 2 bases at V and 5 bases at J, with 12 bases in the middle. DNA of the CDR3: TGTGCCAGCAGTTTAGAGGGCTTGGGGACTGAAGCTTTCTTT. Its protein is CASSLEGLGTEAFF.

CDR3 sequence reads: CASSPGTYRGLREKLFF. CDR3 nucleotide sequence: TGTGCCAGTAGCCCCGGGACCTACAGGGGGCTCCGTGAAAAACTGTTTTTT. The V and J genes are TRBV19 and TRBJ1-4; 9 bases line up with TRBD1. Germline V gene lookup returns CDR1 LNHDA and CDR2 SQIVND (reference sequence). The V and J ends lost 6 bases and 7 bases, in that order; junction bases with no gene match: 15. The CDR3 sequence is 17 residues long.

CDR3 nucleotides: TGTGCCATCAGTGTTGGGACTAGCGGGAGTTTCACAGATACGCAGTATTTT. It specifies CAISVGTSGSFTDTQYF. The V gene is TRBV10-3, the J gene TRBJ2-3, with 14 bases matching TRBD2. J was trimmed by 2 bases and V by 4 bases; bases with no gene match: 5. This CDR3 contains 17 residues. Germline V gene data show CDR1 as ENHRY and CDR2 as SYGVKD.

The V call is TRBV19, the J call TRBJ2-1; a possible D gene is TRBD2 (5 bases). This CDR3 has 15 residues. V was pared by 1 base and J by 1 base, with 8 bases between. Germline V lookup: CDR1 LNHDA, CDR2 SQIVND (reference sequence). This CDR3 reads CASSIASRSYNEQFF. The CDR3 nucleotides are TGTGCCAGTAGTATAGCTAGCAGGTCCTACAATGAGCAGTTCTTC.

The chain is built from TRBV2 and TRBJ2-1, with TRBD2 matching 7 bases. The CDR3 consists of 14 residues. Unmatched junction bases numbered 3, after V lost 5 bases and J lost 2 bases. CDR1 is SNHLY, CDR2 FYNNEI, per germline. This CDR3 is CASSSGGTYNEQFF. The CDR3 DNA follows: TGTGCCAGCAGTTCCGGGGGGACCTACAATGAGCAGTTCTTC.

The chain joins TRBV7-9 to TRBJ1-3; the match to TRBD1 covers 10 bases. CDR3 length: 14 residues. Looked up from germline, CDR1 is SEHNR and CDR2 is FQNEAQ (reference sequence). With V trimmed by 5 bases and J by 7 bases, 5 bases remained unmatched. Here the CDR3 reads CASSDRQGANTIYF. Here the CDR3 DNA reads TGTGCCAGCAGCGACCGACAGGGGGCGAACACCATATATTTT.

This clone was picked up a small number of times. This sequence joins TRBV2 and TRBJ1-2; perhaps TRBD1 as D (6 bases). V dropped 2 bases and J dropped 6 bases, with 16 bases sitting between them. Germline V gene lookup returns CDR1 SNHLY and CDR2 FYNNEI. CDR3 length: 15 residues. CDR3 sequence reads: CASSEILGQGNGYTF. In DNA form, the CDR3 reads TGTGCCAGCAGTGAAATCTTAGGGCAGGGGAATGGCTACACCTTC.

This clone was seen once. The chain employs TRBV6-2 or TRBV6-3 and TRBJ2-7; D is uncertain. V dropped 6 bases and J dropped 2 bases, with 14 bases sitting between them. Germline CDR1 MNHEY, CDR2 SVGEGT. CDR3 size: 14 residues. The CDR3 sequence: CASSTTPRAYEQYF. CDR3 nucleotides: TGTGCCAGCAGCACCACCCCCCGGGCCTACGAGCAGTACTTC.

This rearrangement joins TRBV7-6 to TRBJ2-7, with 9 bases matching TRBD2. CDR1 is SGHVS, CDR2 FNYEAQ, per germline. CDR3 length: 15 residues. With 1 base clipped from V and 5 bases from J, the junction kept 6 bases outside the gene matches. The CDR3 is CASSLVAGVGNEQYF. In nucleotides, the CDR3 is TGTGCCAGCAGCTTAGTAGCGGGAGTGGGCAACGAGCAGTACTTC.

The rearrangement joins TRBV29-1 to TRBJ2-3, with TRBD1 matching 10 bases. Per the germline V gene, CDR1 is SQVTM and CDR2 is ANQGSEA. The length of the CDR3 is 15 residues. V trimming: 1 base; J trimming: 3 bases; junction bases outside the gene matches: 4. CDR3 protein: CSVEAGDRGTDTQYF. In DNA, the CDR3 is TGCAGCGTTGAAGCGGGGGACAGGGGAACAGATACGCAGTATTTT.

This rearrangement joins TRBV18 to TRBJ1-4; 8 bases line up with TRBD1. Germline CDR1 reads KGHSH; CDR2 reads LQKENI. After removal of 1 base from V and 4 bases from J, the junction contained 2 bases not matched to a gene. The CDR3 contains 15 residues. The CDR3 loop is CASSPLGQVNEKLFF. The DNA for the CDR3 is TGTGCCAGCTCACCACTGGGACAGGTTAATGAAAAACTGTTTTTT.

J is TRBJ1-2 and V is TRBV7-9, with D tentatively TRBD1 (5 bases). From germline, CDR1 is SEHNR and CDR2 FQNEAQ (reference sequence). This CDR3 has 15 residues. V was clipped by 1 base and J by 7 bases, with 16 bases between them. CDR3 in DNA: TGTGCCAGCAGCTTAGGACGCCAGGGCTGGTCTGGCTACACCTTC. This sequence encodes CASSLGRQGWSGYTF.

This chain joins TRBV7-9 and TRBJ2-7, with 10 nucleotides matching TRBD1. Trimming cost V 4 bases and J 1 base; bases outside gene matches: 1. This CDR3 has 14 residues. The germline V gene encodes CDR1 SEHNR and CDR2 FQNEAQ (reference sequence). This CDR3 is CASSWTGGSYEQYF. Written as DNA, the CDR3 is TGTGCCAGCAGCTGGACAGGGGGATCCTACGAGCAGTACTTC.

The chain uses TRBV5-1 and TRBJ2-3, with 12 bases matching TRBD2. The CDR3 runs 16 residues. Germline V gene sequence: CDR1 SGHRS, CDR2 YFSETQ. V lost 3 bases to trimming and J lost 6 bases; unmatched junction nucleotides: 8. As DNA, the CDR3 is TGCGCCAGCAGCTCAGGACTAGCGGGGAGGAGGGATACGCAGTATTTT. Translating gives CASSSGLAGRRDTQYF.

The V gene is TRBV19, the J gene TRBJ2-7; 7 bases match TRBD1. CDR1 is LNHDA and CDR2 is SQIVND in the germline V gene (reference sequence). CDR3 size: 15 residues. The ends lost 2 bases at V and 7 bases at J; junction bases unmatched: 11. CDR3 sequence: CASSIPSRGTSEQYF. CDR3 nucleotide sequence: TGTGCCAGTAGTATACCCAGCAGGGGGACGTCTGAGCAGTACTTC.